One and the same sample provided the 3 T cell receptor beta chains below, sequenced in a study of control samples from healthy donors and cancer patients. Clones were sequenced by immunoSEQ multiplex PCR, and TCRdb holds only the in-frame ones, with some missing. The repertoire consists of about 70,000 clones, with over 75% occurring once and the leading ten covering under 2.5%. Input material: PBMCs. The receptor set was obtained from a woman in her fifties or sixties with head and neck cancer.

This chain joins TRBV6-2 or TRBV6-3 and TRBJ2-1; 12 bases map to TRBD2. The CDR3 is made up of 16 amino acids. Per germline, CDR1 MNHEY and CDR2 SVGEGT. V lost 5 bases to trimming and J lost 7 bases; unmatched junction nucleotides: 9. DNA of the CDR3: TGTGCCAGCAGTGCCCTAGCGGGGGGGCCGGATAATGAGCAGTTCTTC. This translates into CASSALAGGPDNEQFF.

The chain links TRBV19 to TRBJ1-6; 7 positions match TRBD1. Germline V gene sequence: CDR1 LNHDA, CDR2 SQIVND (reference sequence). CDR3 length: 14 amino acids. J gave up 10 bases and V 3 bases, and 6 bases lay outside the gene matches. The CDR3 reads CASSIEGQKSPLHF. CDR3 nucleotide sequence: TGTGCCAGTAGTATCGAGGGACAGAAGTCACCCCTCCACTTT.

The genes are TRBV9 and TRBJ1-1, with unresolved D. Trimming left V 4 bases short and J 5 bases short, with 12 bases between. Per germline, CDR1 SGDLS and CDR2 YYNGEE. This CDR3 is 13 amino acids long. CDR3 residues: CASSMGPGTEAFF. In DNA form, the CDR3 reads TGTGCCAGCAGCATGGGTCCTGGAACTGAAGCTTTCTTT. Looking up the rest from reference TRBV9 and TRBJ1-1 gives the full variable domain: DSGVTQTPKHLITATGQRVTLRCSPRSGDLSVYWYQQSLDQGLQFLIQYYNGEERAKGNILERFSAQQFPDLHSELNLSSLELGDSALYFCASSMGPGTEAFFGQGTRLTVV.